This T cell receptor beta chain was found in a study of blood T cell repertoires in COVID-19. About the study: Whether acute or convalescent, the COVID-19 samples came from the United States, Italy and Spain. The cDNA or gDNA used as material had been derived from T cells, B-cell-depleted T cells, or PBMCs.

CDR1 KGHDR and CDR2 SFDVKD come from the germline V gene. The CDR3 runs 12 residues. The germline V and J ends were trimmed by 9 bases and 3 bases, with 7 bases remaining between them. How the authors handled the data: Counts of nucleated cells, estimated from reference gene primer amplification, were obtained. Assay used: immunoSEQ multiplex PCR; TCRdb lists only in-frame clones, some missing. That table supplies the V and J calls and clone size; D and trimming were determined from the DNA. The sample holds 45,000 to 65,000 clones, over 80% seen once. Patients from Seattle were sampled longitudinally, starting during active infection.

Input material: peripheral blood. This clonotype was obtained from a man aged 25-45 years with COVID-19, enrolled during active disease. The chain uses TRBV24-1 and TRBJ2-2, with D possibly TRBD2 on 5 matching bases. The CDR3 region is CATGGDTGELFF. The CDR3 region has the DNA TGTGCCACCGGAGGAGACACCGGGGAGCTGTTTTTT.